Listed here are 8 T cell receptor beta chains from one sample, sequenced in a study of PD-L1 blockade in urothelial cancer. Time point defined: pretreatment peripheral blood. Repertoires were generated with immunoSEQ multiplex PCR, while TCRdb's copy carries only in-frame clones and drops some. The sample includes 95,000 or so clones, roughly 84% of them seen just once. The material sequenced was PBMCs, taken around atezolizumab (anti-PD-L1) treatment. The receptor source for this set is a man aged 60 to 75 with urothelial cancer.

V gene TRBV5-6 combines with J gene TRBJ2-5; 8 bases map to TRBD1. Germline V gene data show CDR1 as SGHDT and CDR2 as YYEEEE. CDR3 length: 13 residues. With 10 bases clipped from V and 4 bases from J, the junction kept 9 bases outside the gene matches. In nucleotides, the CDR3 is TGTGCCTATAGGGGCAGGGGGCTAGAGACCCAGTACTTC. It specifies CAYRGRGLETQYF.

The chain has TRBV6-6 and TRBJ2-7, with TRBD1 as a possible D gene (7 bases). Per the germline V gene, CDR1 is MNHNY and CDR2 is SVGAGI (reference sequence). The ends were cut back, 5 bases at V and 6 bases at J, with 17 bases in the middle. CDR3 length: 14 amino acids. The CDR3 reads CASSETGSGSEQYF. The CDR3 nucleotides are TGTGCCAGCAGTGAGACAGGGAGCGGGTCCGAGCAGTACTTC.

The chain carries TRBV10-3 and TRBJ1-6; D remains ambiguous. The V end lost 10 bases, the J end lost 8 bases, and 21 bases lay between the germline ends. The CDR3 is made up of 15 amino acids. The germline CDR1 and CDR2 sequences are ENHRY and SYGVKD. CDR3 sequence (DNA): TGTGCCACCCACCCCCTGGGTCTCGGGGATTCACCCCTCCACTTT. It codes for CATHPLGLGDSPLHF.

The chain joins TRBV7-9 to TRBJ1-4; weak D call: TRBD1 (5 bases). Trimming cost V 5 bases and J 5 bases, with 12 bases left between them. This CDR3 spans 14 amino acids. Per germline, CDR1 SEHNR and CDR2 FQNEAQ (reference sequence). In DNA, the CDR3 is TGTGCCAGCAGCCCACTCACAGGAAATGAAAAACTGTTTTTT. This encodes CASSPLTGNEKLFF.

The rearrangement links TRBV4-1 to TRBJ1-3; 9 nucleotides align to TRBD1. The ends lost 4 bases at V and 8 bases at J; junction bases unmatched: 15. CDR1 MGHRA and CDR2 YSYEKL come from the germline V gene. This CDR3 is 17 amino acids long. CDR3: CASSPRGQGPSDHTIYF. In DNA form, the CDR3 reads TGCGCCAGCAGCCCAAGGGGACAGGGACCTTCTGATCACACCATATATTTT.

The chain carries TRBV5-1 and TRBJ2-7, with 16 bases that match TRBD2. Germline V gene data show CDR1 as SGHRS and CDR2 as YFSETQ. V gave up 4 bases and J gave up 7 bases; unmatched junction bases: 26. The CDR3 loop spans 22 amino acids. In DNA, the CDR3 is TGCGCCAGCAGCCTCCCAACCTTCCCCGGGACTAGCGGGGGGGGATCCACCAGGGAGCAGTACTTC. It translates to CASSLPTFPGTSGGGSTREQYF.

DNA for the CDR3: TGTGCCACCAGCAGGAGGGACAGGGAAGACGAGCAGTACTTC. This codes for CATSRRDREDEQYF. This chain links TRBV15 with TRBJ2-7, with TRBD1 identical over 9 bases. Germline CDR1 and CDR2: LNHNV and YYDKDF (reference sequence). This CDR3 spans 14 amino acids. The V gene end was trimmed by 3 bases and the J gene end by 5 bases; junction bases not matched to a gene: 5.

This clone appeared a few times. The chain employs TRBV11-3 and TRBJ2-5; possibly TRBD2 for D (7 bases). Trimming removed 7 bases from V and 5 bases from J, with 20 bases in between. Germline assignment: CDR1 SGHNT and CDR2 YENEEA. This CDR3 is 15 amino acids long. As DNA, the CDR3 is TGTGCCAGCAACCCCAAAGGGGGGGGCTTGGAGACCCAGTACTTC. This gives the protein CASNPKGGGLETQYF.